These 9 T cell receptor delta chains share one sample of origin, sequenced in a study of γδ T cells in repeated Plasmodium falciparum infection. TCRdb applied CATT to the multiplex PCR reads for clone calling. The sample holds roughly 93,000 delta-chain clones; less than 1% are singletons and the top ten take 9.6%. Vgamma9/Vdelta2+ and Vdelta2-negative gammadelta T cells were flow-sorted from PBMC for bulk sequencing. The sequencing sample was made of gamma-delta T cells from blood. Receptors were obtained from a pool of human donors (malaria-infected and uninfected, not separated).

This clone was detected many times. The chain links TRDV1 to TRDJ1; 9 bases match TRDD3. The V gene end was trimmed by 2 bases and the J gene end by 0 bases; junction bases not matched to a gene: 22. CDR1 is TSWWSYY and CDR2 is QGS in the germline V gene. This CDR3 has 22 amino acids. The CDR3 nucleotides are TGTGCTCTTGGGGAAATGATTCCGCAAAGGGGATACGTTTTCTTCAACACCGATAAACTCATCTTT. It encodes CALGEMIPQRGYVFFNTDKLIF.

This clone came up a few times. One base separates it from a far larger clone, so it is likely a read error. The same CDR3 can be traced to other DNA sequences in this sample. The chain is built from TRDV2 and TRDJ1; D might be TRDD3 (5 bases). The J gene comes from matching the DNA to germline here; TCRdb lacks it. The CDR3 totals 16 residues. Per germline, CDR1 GEAIGNYY and CDR2 EKD. V dropped 0 bases and J dropped 5 bases, with 18 bases sitting between them. Here the CDR3 DNA reads TGTGCCTGTGACACCGTTTCGCTGGGTGATAAAGATAAACTCATCTTT. It codes for CACDTVSLGDKDKLIF.

This clone was counted only a few times. The mismatch at residue 7 between this DNA's translation and the TCRdb protein of a much larger clone likely reflects a read error; the protein shown is translated from the DNA. The rearrangement joins TRDV1 to TRDJ1, with 10 bases lining up with TRDD3. Trimming took 1 base from V and 0 from J; bases not matched to a gene: 23. The CDR3 sequence is 23 residues long. The germline V gene encodes CDR1 TSWWSYY and CDR2 QGS. As DNA, the CDR3 is TGTGCTCTTGGGGAACGGCATCCTACAGGAGGGTGGGGGATACCCCCCTACACCGATAAACTCATCTTT. Its protein product is CALGERHPTGGWGIPPYTDKLIF.

There are a few counts of this clone. The TCRdb protein, from a much larger clone, departs from this DNA's translation at residue 11, likely by read error; the protein shown derives from the DNA. V is TRDV1 and J is TRDJ1; 7 nucleotides agree with TRDD2. The J gene is absent in TCRdb and was assigned here via DNA matching to germline. This CDR3 contains 21 residues. After removal of 1 base from V and 2 bases from J, the junction contained 22 bases not matched to a gene. Germline V lookup: CDR1 TSWWSYY, CDR2 QGS. CDR3 in amino acids: CALGERRYLPAGVHCTDKLIF. CDR3 nucleotide sequence: TGTGCTCTTGGGGAACGTCGGTACCTTCCTGCGGGGGTCCACTGTACCGATAAACTCATCTTT.

This clone has ten or more counts. Given a far larger clone just one base away, this is likely a sequencing read error. The sample holds other DNA sequences that translate to the same CDR3. V gene TRDV1 combines with J gene TRDJ2; 11 bases are shared with TRDD3. This CDR3 has 19 amino acids. CDR1 TSWWSYY and CDR2 QGS come from the germline V gene. CDR3 amino acids: CALGDYSFWGIPTTAQLFF. CDR3 DNA: TGTGCTCTTGGGGATTATTCCTTCTGGGGGATACCAACTACAGCGCAACTCTTCTTT.

For this clone: TCRdb's protein for this DNA is that of a much larger clone and differs from the translation at residue 10, likely a read error; the protein shown is the DNA translation. V gene TRDV2 combines with J gene TRDJ1; TRDD3 aligns across 7 bases. The J gene, absent from TCRdb, was called here by matching the DNA to germline. Per the germline V gene, CDR1 is GEAIGNYY and CDR2 is EKD. This CDR3 has 18 residues. After removal of 0 bases from V and 1 base from J, the junction contained 13 bases not matched to a gene. The CDR3 is CACDTAMLGGSSTDKLIF. The CDR3 nucleotides read TGTGCCTGTGACACCGCTATGCTGGGGGGTAGTAGCACCGATAAACTCATCTTT.

The sample holds a few counts of this clone. The protein that TCRdb holds for this DNA derives from a much larger clone and differs from the translated DNA at residue 9, which likely indicates a read error; the protein shown here is translated from the DNA. The chain joins TRDV2 to TRDJ1; 7 bases agree with TRDD3. The J gene was missing in TCRdb and was found by matching the end of the DNA to germline. The CDR3 is 15 amino acids. The V gene end was trimmed by 3 bases and the J gene end by 5 bases; junction bases not matched to a gene: 11. From germline, CDR1 is GEAIGNYY and CDR2 EKD. CDR3 DNA sequence: TGTGCCTGTGACTACTGGGGCTCCCGAGGGGATAAACTCATCTTT. It specifies CACDYWGSRGDKLIF.

For this clone: A clone one base away is much larger, so this may be a read error. The chain combines TRDV2 with TRDJ1, with TRDD3 matching over 8 bases. TCRdb leaves out the J gene; it was filled in here by matching the DNA to germline. The CDR3 contains 21 residues. Germline V gives CDR1 GEAIGNYY, CDR2 EKD. CDR3 bases: TGTGCCTGCGACACCTTAGCCTTCAAACAGGGATACGCCGAGTACACCGATAAACTCATCTTT. Its protein is CACDTLAFKQGYAEYTDKLIF.

This clone occurred many times. This DNA translates differently at residue 4 from the TCRdb protein, which is that of a much larger clone; a read error is likely, and the protein shown is the DNA's own translation. The chain combines TRDV2 with TRDJ1; TRDD3 matches at 10 bases. The J gene was not available in TCRdb and was assigned here by matching the DNA to germline segments. This CDR3 region has 16 residues. V shed 5 bases, J shed 5 bases, and the junction held 13 bases outside the gene matches. CDR1 and CDR2 from the germline V gene are GEAIGNYY and EKD. The CDR3 region has the DNA TGTGCCTGTGGCCCAGGTACTGGGGGATCCCGGGATAAACTCATCTTT. Translating it yields CACGPGTGGSRDKLIF.